This passage covers 30 T cell receptor beta chains from one sample sequenced in a study of shared clonotypes between healthy human individuals. As defined, naive CD8 cells were CD45RO-negative and positively selected for CCR7, with terminally differentiated effector memory CD45RA+ cells excluded. Data came from immunoSEQ multiplex PCR; TCRdb stores just in-frame clones and leaves some out. The data contain some 2,000,000 clones, less than 95% of them singletons. The sequenced sample was naive CD8+ T cells sorted from blood. These receptor sequences come from a young man in good health.

The V call is TRBV7-9, the J call TRBJ2-3, with 10 bases that match TRBD2. The germline CDR1 and CDR2 sequences are SEHNR and FQNEAQ (reference sequence). V gave up 3 bases and J gave up 2 bases; unmatched junction bases: 5. There are 16 residues in the CDR3. The CDR3 loop is CASSLASGGDTDTQYF. The CDR3 DNA follows: TGTGCCAGCAGCTTGGCTAGCGGGGGAGACACAGATACGCAGTATTTT.

The chain couples TRBV9 to TRBJ2-3, with 9 bases identical to TRBD2. There are 17 residues in the CDR3. The germline CDR1 and CDR2 sequences are SGDLS and YYNGEE. Trimming took 4 bases from V and 2 from J; bases not matched to a gene: 11. The CDR3 reads CASSPRASGVLTDTQYF. In DNA, the CDR3 is TGTGCCAGCAGCCCCCGGGCTAGCGGGGTCCTCACAGATACGCAGTATTTT.

The chain couples TRBV2 to TRBJ1-5; D unclear. The CDR3 totals 14 residues. Per germline, CDR1 SNHLY and CDR2 FYNNEI. V lost 4 bases to trimming and J lost 1 base, with 8 bases between them. CDR3 sequence: CASSGSGSNQPQHF. Here the CDR3 DNA reads TGTGCCAGCAGTGGGTCTGGGAGCAATCAGCCCCAGCATTTT.

This clone was found once. The chain has TRBV30 and TRBJ2-7; weak D call: TRBD1 (6 bases). Germline CDR1 is GTSNPN and CDR2 is SVGIG (reference sequence). Trimming removed 5 bases from V and 0 bases from J, with 17 bases in between. This CDR3 contains 15 residues. The CDR3 sequence: CAWHQPDRSSYEQYF. Here the CDR3 DNA reads TGTGCCTGGCACCAACCTGACAGGTCCTCCTACGAGCAGTACTTC. The full variable domain, rest sourced from reference TRBV30 and TRBJ2-7, is SQTIHQWPATLVQPVGSPLSLECTVEGTSNPNLYWYRQAAGRGLQLLFYSVGIGQISSEVPQNLSASRPQDRQFILSSKKLLLSDSGFYLCAWHQPDRSSYEQYFGPGTRLTVT.

The DNA for the CDR3 is TGTGCCAGCAGCCTGGCAGGCCACGGCGGGGAGCTGTTTTTT. Translated, it gives CASSLAGHGGELFF. J is TRBJ2-2 and V is TRBV27; D call uncertain. The CDR3 runs 14 residues. V was shortened by 6 bases and J by 7 bases, with 15 bases between the two germline ends. The germline V gene has CDR1 MNHEY and CDR2 SMNVEV (reference sequence).

The genes are TRBV29-1 and TRBJ2-5; TRBD2 matches at 7 bases. The CDR3 sequence is 14 residues long. Germline CDR1 and CDR2: SQVTM and ANQGSEA. Trimming removed 0 bases from V and 4 bases from J; junction bases left unmatched: 5. The CDR3: CSVEDPGGGETQYF. In nucleotides, the CDR3 is TGCAGCGTTGAAGATCCGGGGGGAGGAGAGACCCAGTACTTC.

The chain recombines TRBV4-1 with TRBJ2-7; 9 bases are a match to TRBD1. Germline trimming cut 0 bases from V and 0 bases from J; bases unmatched to any gene: 6. The CDR3 totals 17 residues. Germline-derived CDR1 and CDR2 are MGHRA and YSYEKL. CDR3 protein: CASSQEEGTGTSYEQYF. The CDR3 nucleotides are TGCGCCAGCAGCCAAGAAGAAGGGACAGGGACCTCCTACGAGCAGTACTTC.

This chain joins TRBV5-6 and TRBJ1-5, with D hard to call. V was pared by 4 bases and J by 0 bases, with 14 bases between. CDR3 length: 16 residues. Germline V gene sequence: CDR1 SGHDT, CDR2 YYEEEE. DNA of the CDR3: TGTGCCAGCAGCCCCTCGACGGATTATAGCAATCAGCCCCAGCATTTT. Protein: CASSPSTDYSNQPQHF.

The chain carries TRBV7-9 and TRBJ2-1, with D unclear. V was trimmed by 11 bases and J by 5 bases, leaving 16 bases between them. Germline loops: CDR1 SEHNR, CDR2 FQNEAQ (reference sequence). The CDR3 is 13 residues long. The CDR3 loop reads CASSHPWHNEQFF. CDR3 nucleotides: TGTGCCTCCTCCCACCCGTGGCACAATGAGCAGTTCTTC. Using reference TRBV7-9 and TRBJ2-1 for the parts outside the CDR3, the full variable domain is DTGVSQNPRHKITKRGQNVTFRCDPISEHNRLYWYRQTLGQGPEFLTYFQNEAQLEKSRLLSDRFSAERPKGSFSTLEIQRTEQGDSAMYLCASSHPWHNEQFFGPGTRLTVL.

The rearrangement uses TRBV4-1 and TRBJ1-1; D remains ambiguous. Germline V CDR1 and CDR2: MGHRA, YSYEKL. The CDR3 loop spans 14 amino acids. V was shortened by 3 bases and J by 4 bases, with 12 bases between the two germline ends. DNA of the CDR3: TGCGCCAGCAGCCAGGGAAAGTCGAGCACTGAAGCTTTCTTT. Its protein is CASSQGKSSTEAFF.

The gene calls are TRBV5-4 and TRBJ2-7; D is possibly TRBD2 (6 bases). V gave up 0 bases and J gave up 3 bases, with 13 bases separating them. Germline loops: CDR1 SGHNT, CDR2 YYREEE (reference sequence). The CDR3 is 15 residues long. The CDR3 is CASSLDASDLYEQYF. CDR3 sequence (DNA): TGTGCCAGCAGCTTGGATGCTAGCGATCTCTACGAGCAGTACTTC.

This clone was seen just once. This rearrangement joins TRBV4-1 to TRBJ2-7; the D gene is possibly TRBD1 (7 bases). Germline values: CDR1 MGHRA, CDR2 YSYEKL. The CDR3 length is 15 residues. Trimming stripped 1 base from V and 2 bases from J, with 12 bases between. DNA for the CDR3: TGCGCCAGCAGCCAAGCGGAGGGGGCGGCCTACGAGCAGTACTTC. Translated, it gives CASSQAEGAAYEQYF.

J is TRBJ2-5 and V is TRBV9; D may be TRBD1 (5 bases). The CDR3 sequence is 14 residues long. The germline gives CDR1 SGDLS, CDR2 YYNGEE. The V gene lost 4 bases and the J gene lost 2 bases, with 12 bases spanning the gap. The CDR3, as DNA: TGTGCCAGCAGCACCCAGGGTTATCAAGAGACCCAGTACTTC. The encoded protein is CASSTQGYQETQYF.

The chain uses TRBV4-1 and TRBJ2-5; TRBD2 matches at 8 bases. V shed 0 bases, J shed 3 bases, and the junction held 3 bases outside the gene matches. Germline CDR1 MGHRA, CDR2 YSYEKL. This CDR3 is built from 15 residues. The CDR3 spells CASSQDGRAEETQYF. CDR3 nucleotides: TGCGCCAGCAGCCAAGACGGGAGGGCCGAAGAGACCCAGTACTTC.

The gene calls are TRBV7-9 and TRBJ2-5; the match to TRBD1 covers 8 bases. This CDR3 contains 15 residues. Germline loops: CDR1 SEHNR, CDR2 FQNEAQ (reference sequence). The J segment lost 7 bases and the V segment lost 5 bases, leaving 12 bases of the junction unmatched. The CDR3 loop is CASSLGQGEAGTQYF. The CDR3 nucleotides are TGTGCCAGCAGCCTCGGACAGGGCGAAGCGGGGACCCAGTACTTC.

V gene TRBV29-1 combines with J gene TRBJ2-7, with D maybe TRBD2 (6 bases). This CDR3 contains 13 residues. Per the germline V gene, CDR1 is SQVTM and CDR2 is ANQGSEA. Trimming took 0 bases from V and 3 from J, leaving 9 bases between them. In DNA form, the CDR3 reads TGCAGCGTTGAAGATCCGGACTACTACGAGCAGTACTTC. Amino acid sequence: CSVEDPDYYEQYF.

This clone has just a few counts. Different DNA sequences within this sample yield the same CDR3. V usage is TRBV19 and J usage is TRBJ2-7, with 10 bases identical to TRBD2. CDR1 is LNHDA, CDR2 SQIVND, per germline (reference sequence). V shed 1 base, J shed 3 bases, and the junction held 0 bases outside the gene matches. This CDR3 contains 14 residues. The CDR3 is CASSIGTSGYEQYF. Here the CDR3 DNA reads TGTGCCAGTAGTATAGGGACTAGCGGCTACGAGCAGTACTTC.

In DNA, the CDR3 is TGTGCCAGTAGCAGATTACAGGGACCCCAAGCCTACGAGCAGTACTTC. This translates into CASSRLQGPQAYEQYF. The rearrangement links TRBV19 to TRBJ2-7; D is perhaps TRBD1 (6 bases). CDR1 and CDR2 from the germline V gene are LNHDA and SQIVND (reference sequence). V lost 6 bases to trimming and J lost 2 bases, with 20 bases between them. This CDR3 region has 16 residues.

CDR3: CASTSSLDREETQYF. The CDR3 coding sequence is TGTGCCAGCACCTCCTCCCTTGACAGGGAGGAGACCCAGTACTTC. The chain carries TRBV28 and TRBJ2-5; 7 bases are a match to TRBD1. Germline lookup yields CDR1 MDHEN and CDR2 SYDVKM. There are 15 residues in the CDR3. After removal of 7 bases from V and 5 bases from J, the junction contained 13 bases not matched to a gene.

This chain connects TRBV11-1 to TRBJ2-5, with D hard to call. V was trimmed by 1 base and J by 4 bases, leaving 4 bases between them. CDR1 SGHAT and CDR2 FQDESV come from the germline V gene (reference sequence). This CDR3 contains 12 residues. The CDR3 region is CASSLERETQYF. The DNA for the CDR3 is TGTGCCAGCAGCTTAGAGAGAGAGACCCAGTACTTC. Complete variable domain (other parts from reference TRBV11-1 and TRBJ2-5): EAEVAQSPRYKITEKSQAVAFWCDPISGHATLYWYRQILGQGPELLVQFQDESVVDDSQLPKDRFSAERLKGVDSTLKIQPAELGDSAMYLCASSLERETQYFGPGTRLLVL.

V and J are TRBV5-4 and TRBJ2-7; unclear D gene. The CDR3 length is 14 residues. Germline CDR1 and CDR2: SGHNT and YYREEE (reference sequence). The V and J ends lost 4 bases and 4 bases respectively, with 15 bases between them. The chain's CDR3 is CASSPDSTQYEQYF. CDR3 DNA sequence: TGTGCCAGCAGCCCCGACTCCACTCAGTACGAGCAGTACTTC.

The rearrangement uses TRBV2 and TRBJ2-3; 8 bases match TRBD1. Unmatched junction bases numbered 5, after V lost 7 bases and J lost 2 bases. The CDR3 is 14 residues long. Germline CDR1 SNHLY, CDR2 FYNNEI. The CDR3 nucleotides are TGTGCCAGCACAGGGGGCGGGTTCACAGATACGCAGTATTTT. Encoded protein: CASTGGGFTDTQYF.

V gene TRBV4-1 combines with J gene TRBJ2-3; 10 nucleotides agree with TRBD2. V was pared by 0 bases and J by 7 bases, with 4 bases of the junction left unmatched. The CDR3 is 15 amino acids. Germline V CDR1 and CDR2: MGHRA, YSYEKL. The CDR3 loop reads CASSQEASGGYTQYF. In DNA form, the CDR3 reads TGCGCCAGCAGCCAAGAGGCTAGCGGGGGCTATACGCAGTATTTT.

The CDR3 loop reads CASSLRGGGGPYEQYF. For the CDR3, the DNA is TGTGCCAGCAGTTTAAGGGGCGGAGGGGGTCCCTACGAGCAGTACTTC. The chain employs TRBV27 and TRBJ2-7; either TRBD1 or TRBD2 may fit D (6 bases each). Deletions cut 2 bases from V and 2 bases from J, with 16 bases between. CDR3 length: 16 residues. CDR1 is MNHEY and CDR2 is SMNVEV in the germline V gene (reference sequence).

V gene TRBV27 combines with J gene TRBJ2-2, with TRBD1 matching 8 bases. Germline CDR1 is MNHEY and CDR2 is SMNVEV (reference sequence). CDR3 length equals 15 residues. V dropped 1 base and J dropped 4; count of bases not matched to a gene: 2. The DNA for the CDR3 is TGTGCCAGCAGTTTATTTACAGGGGGCACCGGGGAGCTGTTTTTT. This encodes CASSLFTGGTGELFF.

The J gene is TRBJ2-7, the V gene TRBV7-9; D is perhaps TRBD1 (7 bases). This CDR3 is 15 amino acids long. The V gene's germline CDR1 is SEHNR and CDR2 FQNEAQ (reference sequence). Trimming shortened V by 0 bases and J by 2 bases, and 11 bases separated the two germline ends. The CDR3 region has the DNA TGTGCCAGCAGCTTAGCCCAGGGGGGACCCTACGAGCAGTACTTC. Amino acids: CASSLAQGGPYEQYF.

This clone was seen once. The chain is built from TRBV2 and TRBJ2-7, with D maybe TRBD2 (6 bases). Trimming pared 1 base from V and 3 bases from J, leaving 13 bases between. The CDR3 sequence is 15 residues long. CDR1 and CDR2 from the germline V gene are SNHLY and FYNNEI. The DNA of the CDR3 is TGTGCCAGCAGTGAAGGGCCTAGCGCCCACTACGAGCAGTACTTC. Protein sequence: CASSEGPSAHYEQYF.

This chain uses TRBV10-3 with TRBJ1-2, with D unresolved. V lost 3 bases and J lost 4, with 15 bases in between. CDR3 length: 15 residues. Germline V gives CDR1 ENHRY, CDR2 SYGVKD. Here the CDR3 reads CAISESTGEGYGYTF. The CDR3, as DNA: TGTGCCATCAGTGAATCAACCGGGGAGGGCTATGGCTACACCTTC.

Comment on this clone: Other DNA variants within this sample encode the same CDR3. The chain uses TRBV5-1 and TRBJ1-2; unclear D gene. Germline lookup yields CDR1 SGHRS and CDR2 YFSETQ. Trimming pared 0 bases from V and 0 bases from J, leaving 6 bases between. This CDR3 has 14 amino acids. The CDR3 DNA sequence: TGCGCCAGCAGCTTGGGGGAGTCTAACTATGGCTACACCTTC. It codes for CASSLGESNYGYTF. Complete variable domain (other parts from reference TRBV5-1 and TRBJ1-2): KAGVTQTPRYLIKTRGQQVTLSCSPISGHRSVSWYQQTPGQGLQFLFEYFSETQRNKGNFPGRFSGRQFSNSRSEMNVSTLELGDSALYLCASSLGESNYGYTFGSGTRLTVV.

The chain links TRBV6-6 to TRBJ2-7; a weak D match, TRBD2 (6 bases). The CDR3 loop spans 13 amino acids. V lost 5 bases and J lost 2, with 10 bases in between. The germline gives CDR1 MNHNY, CDR2 SVGAGI (reference sequence). This CDR3 is CASSERAAYEQYF. CDR3 in DNA: TGTGCCAGCAGTGAGCGGGCCGCCTACGAGCAGTACTTC.